This T cell receptor (beta chain) emerged from a study of T cells in Graves' hyperthyroidism and ophthalmopathy. Among the patients, aged 18 to 65, hyperthyroidism was newly diagnosed and had lasted under 2 months. Blood sampling occurred at first hyperthyroidism diagnosis, ahead of any ophthalmopathy symptoms. This clonotype was counted many times. Its target is not known. TCR beta CDR3 regions were amplified from RNA. The HTBI primer set was used in a first-round RT-PCR of the TCR CDR3. TCRdb re-called the multiplex PCR reads through MiXCR, storing one row per CDR3 protein. The sample shows over 250,000 distinct CDR3 sequences, about 25% of them seen only once. V dropped 5 bases and J dropped 7; count of bases not matched to a gene: 7. The CDR3 runs 14 residues. Germline CDR1 is SGHAT and CDR2 is FQNNGV. General observations from the study: Most expanded thyroid clonotypes above 0.001 also appeared in blood.

The source is a man aged 35 to 55 with Graves' hyperthyroidism that later progressed to Graves' ophthalmopathy. What was sequenced was blood. The chain couples TRBV11-2 to TRBJ2-7; 11 nucleotides agree with TRBD2. The CDR3 is CASSRVAGGGEQYF. The CDR3 DNA follows: TGTGCCAGCAGCCGGGTAGCGGGAGGGGGGGAGCAGTACTTC.